One and the same sample provided the 3 T cell receptor beta chains below, sequenced in a study of memory CD4+ T cells and cytomegalovirus serostatus. Profiled with immunoSEQ multiplex PCR; TCRdb holds only in-frame clones, not every one. Altogether about 38,000 clones are present, about 80% being singletons, with the ten largest covering roughly 5%. Single viable CD3+CD4+CD8-CD45RO+ cells were sorted as the memory CD4+ T cells. Input material: memory CD4+ T cells from blood. All receptors come from an adult in good health and CMV-seropositive.

The chain links TRBV4-3 to TRBJ2-2, with D possibly TRBD1 on 6 matching bases. CDR1 LGHNA and CDR2 YSLEER come from the germline V gene. V lost 0 bases and J lost 7, with 12 bases in between. This CDR3 is 15 amino acids long. In nucleotides, the CDR3 is TGCGCCAGCAGCCAAGAATGGGGGCAAAGCGGGGAGCTGTTTTTT. It yields the protein CASSQEWGQSGELFF.

This rearrangement joins TRBV4-2 to TRBJ2-3; 10 bases are a match to TRBD2. The germline CDR1 and CDR2 sequences are LGHNA and YNFKEQ. V dropped 0 bases and J dropped 4; count of bases not matched to a gene: 7. The CDR3 loop spans 17 amino acids. The CDR3 is CASSQDGAGGGADTQYF. The CDR3 DNA is TGTGCCAGCAGCCAAGACGGAGCGGGAGGGGGGGCAGATACGCAGTATTTT.

The chain recombines TRBV5-4 with TRBJ2-7; D gene ambiguous. V was cut by 9 bases and J by 5 bases, with 21 bases left in between. The CDR3 extends over 14 amino acids. CDR1 SGHNT and CDR2 YYREEE come from the germline V gene (reference sequence). The CDR3 nucleotides are TGTGCCACCACCCCTGGACGGTCAAAGCACGAGCAGTACTTC. It codes for CATTPGRSKHEQYF.